This TCR beta chain was obtained from a study of blood T cells in healthy people across ages (dated by TCRdb to about 2015). In the study overall: In model experiments, roughly one uniquely barcoded TCR beta cDNA molecule per two T cells was captured by template switching. To track age-related changes in TCR beta repertoire diversity, the study relied on deep sequencing normalized with unique cDNA molecular identifiers. The donors were split into four age groups: young (average around 15 years), middle-aged (around 40), aged (approximately 60) and long-lived (approximately 80). To avoid experimental bias, donors of different ages were distributed randomly across sequencing lanes. Two additional independent replicas of 1 million unique cDNA reads from the same blood draw were analyzed for two donors (one aged 18 to 29 and one aged 80 or older).

The library was made by 5' RACE. Data came from an Illumina HiSeq 2500. A second PCR of roughly 7 to 11 cycles was performed with a sample-barcoded 5' primer and a J-beta primer mix. Each TCR beta cDNA molecule received a unique molecular identifier from a template-switch 5' adaptor carrying 12 random nucleotides. At least 3 million CDR3-containing paired-end reads were obtained from each sample. The Mint cDNA synthesis kit, primed by a TRBC-specific oligonucleotide, was used to synthesize first-strand cDNA from all RNA. All cDNA was treated with uracil-DNA glycosylase and then went through a first 18-cycle PCR with the universal primers M1SS and BC2_uni_R. The paper's data handling went like this. Normalization of each sample was performed by random selection of 1 million high-quality reads, each carrying a distinct molecular identifier. Reads with shared molecular identifiers were discarded instead of being binned into consensus sequences. CDR3 identification, clonotype clustering and error correction used MiTCR with a Q25 quality threshold and the strictest error-elimination algorithm. A nonparametric unseen species model using Euler transformation provided a lower-bound estimate of total TCR beta diversity. TCRdb cleaned the public reads at Q25 with fastp, built clones with MiXCR and kept in-frame beta chains. Rows with one shared CDR3 protein collapse into an entry with the most common genes and DNA. The V and J calls and clone size come from TCRdb's table, not from the authors' own analysis. In all, the sample holds just over 800,000 distinct CDR3 sequences, and 62% of those were seen once. The ten largest clones capture around a quarter of the sample.

General study outcomes and caveats: The CMV infection status of donors was not known, potentially confounding age-related changes in expanded clonotypes. Because profiling used bulk unsorted PBMCs, naive and antigen-experienced compartments could not be compared conclusively. The long-lived group showed more naive CD4+ T cells, fewer expanded clones and increased TCR diversity than the aged group, suggesting age selection. As age increased, observed TCR beta diversity per million T cells dropped in a roughly linear way, and a significant reduction was already evident by age 40. Estimates of total diversity based on one million sequenced T cells were regarded as lower bounds and as underestimates. Observed TCR beta diversity correlated strongly with the percentage of naive T cells measured by flow cytometry.

The cysteine opens and the phenylalanine closes a CDR3 of 16 amino acids. Only CDR3 DNA remains: 48 bases, in frame from the first base. Looking up the germline V gene yields CDR1 MNHEY and CDR2 SVGAGI. The 39 donors, aged about 6 to 100 years, were systemically healthy Caucasian individuals from Russia. Each donor gave approximately 9.3 milliliters of peripheral blood, collected into EDTA-treated Vacutainer tubes. Ficoll-Paque density-gradient centrifugation was used to isolate PBMCs, with at least 6 million per sample. Total RNA was extracted from PBMCs with Trizol reagent, with at least 5.5 micrograms obtained per sample. For every donor, an aliquot of PBMCs went through flow cytometry to measure the percentages of naive CD45RAhigh/CD27high T cells. This clonotype was picked up one time. There is no known antigen for this receptor. No base quality values were provided; no much bigger clone lies one nucleotide off.

The source material was blood. The V and J genes are TRBV6-5 and TRBJ2-4; TRBD1 matches 8 bases in the middle. The DNA end favors TRBJ2-7, so the J call may be wrong. This TCR came from a man under 40 in good health. The DNA is as follows: TGTGCCAGCAGTTCGGGAATAGTGGACAGGGCCTACGAGCAGTACTTC. Its translation is CASSSGIVDRAYEQYF.